This T cell receptor beta chain was sequenced for a study of tumor-infiltrating lymphocytes in primary liver carcinoma. Study-level points and caveats: Tumor-blood pairs (like tumor-adjacent pairs) overlapped less than tumor region pairs did. A significantly higher top-250-clone fraction was found in tumors than in blood (p = 0.039).

Both RNA and DNA were isolated together from roughly 20-30 mg of bulk tissue that had not been sorted. As for this clonotype: No antigen is known for it.

The investigators made TCR beta cDNA from approximately 500 ng total RNA, using a constant-region primer. Three-round nested multiplex PCR performed with slightly modified ARM-PCR produced the TCR beta libraries. Each of the first two PCR rounds ran roughly 9 cycles with TRBV1-TRBV30 forward and C-beta reverse primers. TCRdb reprocessed the multiplex PCR reads via MiXCR and lists one record per CDR3 protein. The sample has about 60,000 distinct CDR3 sequences; about 71% are singletons. The CDR3 has 16 residues. Losses at the gene ends were 6 bases for V and 8 bases for J; bases not matched to a gene: 11. Germline V gives CDR1 MGHRA, CDR2 YSYEKL.

J is TRBJ1-6 and V is TRBV4-1, with 9 bases matching TRBD1. Sequenced: liver tumor tissue from sampling region 4. Subset of the sample: tumor region T4, right-lateral pole. This receptor was taken from a man in his forties or fifties with primary liver carcinoma and hepatitis B virus infection. The DNA for the CDR3 is TGCGCCAGCAGTCACCATATACAGGGGGCGGATTCACCCCTCCACTTT. Residues: CASSHHIQGADSPLHF.